Listed below are T cell receptor beta chains from one sample, sequenced in a study of persistence of HIV-infected CD4 T cells. No antigen has been assigned to these receptors. The table came from immunoSEQ multiplex PCR; TCRdb's copy has only in-frame clones and leaves some out. The table has 38,000 or so clones, 85% seen once. Sequencing was performed on cultured CD4+ T cells from PBMCs, taken from a patient who received antiretroviral therapy. The receptors here all came from an adult with HIV. The donor label of this sample is uncertain. Both conserved end residues are part of each CDR3. A D gene is named only where the DNA matches it firmly. Where a row states a size, it is once, few, many or the class of an expanded clone; other rows omit it.

d_gene: -
v_gene: TRBV15
abundance: -
j_gene: TRBJ2-6
CDR3aa: CATSRQGYGANVLTF
CDR3nt: TGTGCCACCAGCAGACAGGGGTACGGGGCCAACGTCCTGACTTTC

d_gene: -
v_gene: TRBV6-5
abundance: -
j_gene: TRBJ2-6
CDR3aa: CASSYRAAGANVLTF
CDR3nt: TGTGCCAGCAGTTACCGCGCGGCTGGGGCCAACGTCCTGACTTTC

d_gene: TRBD1
v_gene: TRBV6-6
abundance: -
j_gene: TRBJ1-2
CDR3aa: CASSYFQGGAGGYTF
CDR3nt: TGTGCCAGCAGTTACTTTCAGGGGGGGGCCGGTGGCTACACCTTC

d_gene: -
v_gene: TRBV7-8
abundance: -
j_gene: TRBJ1-3
CDR3aa: CASSLAQYGNTIYF
CDR3nt: TGTGCCAGCAGCTTAGCGCAGTATGGAAACACCATATATTTT

d_gene: -
v_gene: TRBV24-1
abundance: -
j_gene: TRBJ2-1
CDR3aa: CATSQPDKTYNEQFF
CDR3nt: TGTGCCACCAGTCAGCCGGACAAGACCTACAATGAGCAGTTCTTC

d_gene: -
v_gene: TRBV5-7
abundance: -
j_gene: TRBJ2-3
CDR3aa: CASSLFCRSTDTQYF
CDR3nt: TGTGCCAGCAGCTTGTTTTGCAGGTCCACAGATACGCAGTATTTT

d_gene: -
v_gene: TRBV29-1
abundance: -
j_gene: TRBJ1-3
CDR3aa: CSVQGSGNTIYF
CDR3nt: TGCAGCGTGCAGGGAAGCGGAAACACCATATATTTT

d_gene: -
v_gene: TRBV7-6
abundance: -
j_gene: TRBJ2-7
CDR3aa: CASSLSGYPYEQYF
CDR3nt: TGTGCCAGCAGCTTATCAGGGTACCCCTACGAGCAGTACTTC

d_gene: -
v_gene: TRBV12-3/TRBV12-4
abundance: -
j_gene: TRBJ2-7
CDR3aa: CASREDRTYEQYF
CDR3nt: TGTGCCAGCAGGGAAGACAGGACCTACGAGCAGTACTTC

d_gene: -
v_gene: TRBV7-8
abundance: few
j_gene: TRBJ2-3
CDR3aa: CASSPMGDTQYF
CDR3nt: TGTGCCAGCAGCCCGATGGGGGATACGCAGTATTTT

d_gene: -
v_gene: TRBV7-3
abundance: -
j_gene: TRBJ2-1
CDR3aa: CASSPTRDLVSEQFF
CDR3nt: TGTGCCAGCAGCCCCACCCGGGACCTAGTTAGTGAGCAGTTCTTC

d_gene: -
v_gene: TRBV28
abundance: -
j_gene: TRBJ1-2
CDR3aa: CASSSSSSLYGYTF
CDR3nt: TGTGCCAGCAGCAGTTCCTCGTCGCTTTATGGCTACACCTTC

d_gene: -
v_gene: TRBV7-3
abundance: -
j_gene: TRBJ2-3
CDR3aa: CASSEGSRDTQYF
CDR3nt: TGTGCCAGCAGCGAAGGATCGAGAGATACGCAGTATTTT

d_gene: -
v_gene: TRBV5-7
abundance: few
j_gene: TRBJ1-4
CDR3aa: CASSPQGCTALHEKLFF
CDR3nt: TGTGCCAGCAGCCCCCAAGGGTGCACAGCCCTCCATGAAAAACTGTTTTTT

d_gene: -
v_gene: TRBV6-5
abundance: -
j_gene: TRBJ1-5
CDR3aa: CASNIGGGPQHF
CDR3nt: TGTGCCAGCAATATTGGTGGGGGGCCCCAGCATTTT

d_gene: TRBD1
v_gene: TRBV6-6
abundance: -
j_gene: TRBJ2-7
CDR3aa: CASSRTGGREQYF
CDR3nt: TGTGCCAGCAGTCGAACAGGGGGGCGCGAGCAGTACTTC

d_gene: -
v_gene: TRBV5-1
abundance: -
j_gene: TRBJ1-6
CDR3aa: CASSLYDTGSPLHF
CDR3nt: TGCGCCAGCAGCTTATACGATACGGGTTCACCCCTCCACTTT

d_gene: TRBD2
v_gene: TRBV6-5
abundance: -
j_gene: TRBJ2-1
CDR3aa: CASRLAGSSYNEQFF
CDR3nt: TGTGCCAGCAGGCTAGCGGGAAGCTCCTACAATGAGCAGTTCTTC

d_gene: -
v_gene: TRBV27
abundance: -
j_gene: TRBJ1-6
CDR3aa: CASSRSSSYNSPLHF
CDR3nt: TGTGCCAGCAGTCGCTCCAGCTCCTATAATTCACCCCTCCACTTT

d_gene: TRBD2
v_gene: TRBV6-6
abundance: once
j_gene: TRBJ2-7
CDR3aa: CASSYGGEYEQYF
CDR3nt: TGTGCCAGCAGTTATGGGGGGGAATACGAGCAGTACTTC

d_gene: -
v_gene: TRBV5-1
abundance: -
j_gene: TRBJ2-1
CDR3aa: CASSLDAGISYNEQFF
CDR3nt: TGCGCCAGCAGCTTGGATGCGGGAATCTCCTACAATGAGCAGTTCTTC

d_gene: TRBD2
v_gene: TRBV5-1
abundance: -
j_gene: TRBJ2-1
CDR3aa: CASSPLAGHYNEQFF
CDR3nt: TGCGCCAGCAGCCCACTAGCGGGGCACTACAATGAGCAGTTCTTC

d_gene: TRBD2
v_gene: TRBV7-9
abundance: -
j_gene: TRBJ2-7
CDR3aa: CASSLRSSGTGYEQYF
CDR3nt: TGTGCCAGCAGCTTAAGGTCGAGCGGGACTGGGTACGAGCAGTACTTC

d_gene: -
v_gene: TRBV18
abundance: -
j_gene: TRBJ1-4
CDR3aa: CASRDTNNEKLFF
CDR3nt: TGTGCCAGCCGGGACACTAATAATGAAAAACTGTTTTTT

d_gene: TRBD1
v_gene: TRBV10-1
abundance: -
j_gene: TRBJ2-1
CDR3aa: CASSDSGQGGHNEQFF
CDR3nt: TGCGCCAGCAGTGACTCGGGACAGGGTGGACACAATGAGCAGTTCTTC

d_gene: -
v_gene: TRBV6-1
abundance: few
j_gene: TRBJ1-2
CDR3aa: CASSDQGLGYTF
CDR3nt: TGTGCCAGCAGTGACCAGGGGCTTGGCTACACCTTC